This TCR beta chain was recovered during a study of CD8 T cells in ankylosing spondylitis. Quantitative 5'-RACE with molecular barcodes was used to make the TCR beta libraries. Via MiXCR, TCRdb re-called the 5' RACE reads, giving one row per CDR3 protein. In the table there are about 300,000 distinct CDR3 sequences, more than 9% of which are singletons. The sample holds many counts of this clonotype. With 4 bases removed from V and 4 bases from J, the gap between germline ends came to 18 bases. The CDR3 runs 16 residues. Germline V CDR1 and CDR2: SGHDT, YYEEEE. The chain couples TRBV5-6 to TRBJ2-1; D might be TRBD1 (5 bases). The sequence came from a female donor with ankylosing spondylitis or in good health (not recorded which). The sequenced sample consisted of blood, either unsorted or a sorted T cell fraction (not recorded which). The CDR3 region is CASSLTGQGMYNEQFF. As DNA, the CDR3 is TGTGCCAGCAGCCTAACCGGGCAGGGAATGTACAATGAGCAGTTCTTC.